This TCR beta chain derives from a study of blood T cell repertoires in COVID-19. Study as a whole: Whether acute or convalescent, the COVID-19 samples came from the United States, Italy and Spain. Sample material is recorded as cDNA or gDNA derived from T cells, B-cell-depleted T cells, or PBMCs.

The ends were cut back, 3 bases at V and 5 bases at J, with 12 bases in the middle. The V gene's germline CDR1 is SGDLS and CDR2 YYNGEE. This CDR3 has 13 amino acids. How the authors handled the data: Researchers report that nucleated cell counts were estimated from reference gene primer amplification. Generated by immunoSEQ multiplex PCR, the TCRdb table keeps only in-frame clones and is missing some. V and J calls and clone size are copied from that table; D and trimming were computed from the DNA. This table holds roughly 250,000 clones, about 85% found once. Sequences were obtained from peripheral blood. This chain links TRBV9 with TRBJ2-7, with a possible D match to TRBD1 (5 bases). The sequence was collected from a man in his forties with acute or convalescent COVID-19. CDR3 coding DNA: TGTGCCAGCAGCGCCAGGGTTGAAGACGAGCAGTACTTC. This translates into CASSARVEDEQYF.